The 2 T cell receptor beta chains presented below share a single source sample, sequenced in a study of control samples from healthy donors and cancer patients. Data came from immunoSEQ multiplex PCR; TCRdb stores just in-frame clones and leaves some out. The sample comprises some 57,000 clones, around 95% of which are singletons, and 1.5% to 2% rests with the top ten. Specimen: blood. These receptors were obtained from a woman aged 30 to 39 in good health.

The rearrangement links TRBV6-1 to TRBJ1-2, with D possibly TRBD1 on 5 matching bases. V was pared by 1 base and J by 4 bases, with 10 bases between. The CDR3 extends over 14 amino acids. CDR1 and CDR2 (germline): MNHNS, SASEGT. The CDR3 is CASSEDGGGYGYTF. In DNA form, the CDR3 reads TGTGCCAGCAGTGAAGACGGGGGTGGCTATGGCTACACCTTC.

J is TRBJ2-1 and V is TRBV19; possible D gene TRBD2, 5 bases. Germline V gene sequence: CDR1 LNHDA, CDR2 SQIVND (reference sequence). This CDR3 region has 15 residues. Trimming took off 3 bases at V and 5 bases at J, with 14 bases between the two ends. CDR3 residues: CASSIGVYADNEQFF. Here the CDR3 DNA reads TGTGCCAGTAGTATCGGGGTCTATGCCGACAATGAGCAGTTCTTC.